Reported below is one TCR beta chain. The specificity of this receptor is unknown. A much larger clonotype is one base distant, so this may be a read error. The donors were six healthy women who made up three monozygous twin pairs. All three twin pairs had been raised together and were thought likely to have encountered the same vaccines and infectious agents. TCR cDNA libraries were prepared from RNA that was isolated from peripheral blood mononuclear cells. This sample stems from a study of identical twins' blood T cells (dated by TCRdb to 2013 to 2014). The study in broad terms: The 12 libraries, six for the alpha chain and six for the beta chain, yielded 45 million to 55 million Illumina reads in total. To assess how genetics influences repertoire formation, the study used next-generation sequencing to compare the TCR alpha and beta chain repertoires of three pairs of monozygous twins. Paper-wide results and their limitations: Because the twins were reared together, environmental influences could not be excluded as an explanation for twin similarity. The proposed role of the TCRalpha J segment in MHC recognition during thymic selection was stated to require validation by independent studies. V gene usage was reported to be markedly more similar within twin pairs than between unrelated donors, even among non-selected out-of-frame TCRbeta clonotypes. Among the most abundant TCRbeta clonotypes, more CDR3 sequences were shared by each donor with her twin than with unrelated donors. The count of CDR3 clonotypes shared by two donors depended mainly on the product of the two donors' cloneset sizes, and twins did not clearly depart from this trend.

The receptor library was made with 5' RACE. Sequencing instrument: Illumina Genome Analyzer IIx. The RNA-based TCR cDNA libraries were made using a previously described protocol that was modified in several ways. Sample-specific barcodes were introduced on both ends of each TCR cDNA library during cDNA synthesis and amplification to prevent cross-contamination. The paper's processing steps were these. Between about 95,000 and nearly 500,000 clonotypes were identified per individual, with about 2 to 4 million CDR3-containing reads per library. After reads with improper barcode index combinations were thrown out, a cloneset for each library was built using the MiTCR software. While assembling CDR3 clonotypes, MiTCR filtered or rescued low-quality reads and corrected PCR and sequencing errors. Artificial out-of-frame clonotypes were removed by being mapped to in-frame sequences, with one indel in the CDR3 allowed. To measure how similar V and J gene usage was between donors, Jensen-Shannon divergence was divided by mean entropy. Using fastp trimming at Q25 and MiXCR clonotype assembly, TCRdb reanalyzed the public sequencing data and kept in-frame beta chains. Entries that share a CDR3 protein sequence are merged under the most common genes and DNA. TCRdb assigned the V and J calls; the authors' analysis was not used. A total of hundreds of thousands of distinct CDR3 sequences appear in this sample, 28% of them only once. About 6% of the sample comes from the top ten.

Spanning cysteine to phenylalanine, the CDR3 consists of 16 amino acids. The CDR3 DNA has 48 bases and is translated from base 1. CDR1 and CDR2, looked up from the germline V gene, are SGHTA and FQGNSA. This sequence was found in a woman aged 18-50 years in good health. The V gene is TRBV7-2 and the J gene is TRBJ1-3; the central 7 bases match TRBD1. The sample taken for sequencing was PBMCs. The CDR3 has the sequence CASGFEGQISGNTIYF. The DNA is TGTGCCAGCGGCTTCGAGGGACAGATCTCTGGAAACACCATATATTTT.